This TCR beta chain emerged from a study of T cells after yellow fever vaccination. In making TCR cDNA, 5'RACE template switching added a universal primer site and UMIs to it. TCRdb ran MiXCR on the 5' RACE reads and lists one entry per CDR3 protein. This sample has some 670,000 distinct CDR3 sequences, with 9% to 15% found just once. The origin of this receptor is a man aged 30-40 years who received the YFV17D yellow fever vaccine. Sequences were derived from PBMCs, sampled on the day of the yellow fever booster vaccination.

This chain's CDR3 is CTICLAGGTGNSYNEQFF. CDR3 coding DNA: TGTACCATCTGTTTAGCGGGGGGAACAGGGAACTCCTACAATGAGCAGTTCTTC. The gene calls are TRBV12-3 or TRBV12-4 and TRBJ2-1; 10 positions match TRBD2. The CDR3 covers 18 residues.